This T cell receptor beta chain was found in a study of control samples from healthy donors and cancer patients. Some clones are missing from TCRdb's copy, which holds only in-frame ones; the method was immunoSEQ multiplex PCR. The sample has roughly 400,000 clones, 90% seen once. This clone was found once. This CDR3 has 14 amino acids. The germline gives CDR1 SQVTM, CDR2 ANQGSEA. V was pared by 2 bases and J by 6 bases, with 13 bases between. Source material: PBMCs. J is TRBJ2-2 and V is TRBV29-1, with D perhaps matching TRBD1 (6 bases). The TCR was taken from a man in his forties with head and neck cancer. The CDR3 spells CSVEQGQGAGELFF. The CDR3 DNA reads TGCAGCGTTGAACAGGGGCAGGGAGCCGGGGAGCTGTTTTTT.